This TCR beta chain was captured by sequencing in a study of blood T cell repertoires in COVID-19 (dated by TCRdb to the early 2020s). For the wider study: Collaborator samples came from the United States, Italy and Spain and covered acute and convalescent phases of COVID-19. The material from the prospective study consisted of cDNA or gDNA derived from T cells, B-cell-depleted T cells, or PBMCs. Deeply sampled blood TCRbeta repertoires from subjects exposed to, actively infected with, or recovered from COVID-19 were included in the dataset. A freely available public database, intended as a resource for researchers studying the immune response to SARS-CoV-2, is where the repertoires were released. Samples were obtained from the ongoing ImmuneRACE study (first 160 participants) and from 1,254 subjects provided by 6 global collaborators. Sample metadata almost always included a de-identified subject ID, COVID-19 status, age in years and sex. Where available, HLA class I and class II types were taken from metadata supplied by the sample provider and were not determined by assay-based typing. The research as a whole found: Clinical and demographic metadata were provided uncurated, with the amount varying by source and participant.

A remark on this clone: Its antigen is currently not known. The record has no base qualities; no much larger clone is one base away.

TCRbeta CDR3 regions were amplified from genomic DNA by means of the immunoSEQ Assay, a bias-controlled multiplex PCR. On the authors' methods: Nucleated cell counts per sample were estimated from amplification of reference gene primers within the assay. To quantify the absolute abundance of each unique TCRbeta CDR3 rearrangement, sequence reads were collapsed and filtered. For each sample, productive Simpson clonality was calculated by taking the square root of Simpson's diversity index across productive rearrangements. TCRdb stores this immuneACCESS table with in-frame sequences only. Part of the clones is absent; in the studies checked, under half of the shortfall reflects unresolved V genes, and no reason is known for the rest. V and J calls plus clone size are reproduced from that table; the DNA served to infer D and trimming. The sample includes 150,000 to 200,000 clones, with around three quarters observed a single time. The ten largest make up 5% to 8.5% of the sample.

Whole blood was collected in K2EDTA tubes by collaborating institutions according to the institutions' own protocols. For TCRbeta analysis, collaborator samples were shipped as frozen whole blood, as isolated PBMCs, or as DNA extracted from either sample type. Reading from cysteine to phenylalanine, the CDR3 counts 12 amino acids. Only the CDR3 DNA stays, 36 bases, in frame from base 1. The trim is 4 bases for V and 5 bases for J, with a gap of 7 bases between the germline ends. In the germline V gene, CDR1 corresponds to ENHRY and CDR2 to SYGVKD. Recombination linked TRBV10-3 to TRBJ2-3; the D gene is unclear. The TCR originated in a man aged 65-85 years with active or convalescent COVID-19. Sequenced: peripheral blood. The nucleotides read TGTGCCATCAGTGGCTTAGAAGATACGCAGTATTTT. Translated, this gives CAISGLEDTQYF.